The TCR beta chain under discussion was sequenced for a study of blood T cell repertoires in COVID-19 (dated by TCRdb to about 2020). At the level of the whole study: Samples covering the acute and convalescent phases of COVID-19 were provided by collaborators in the United States, Italy and Spain. The material from the prospective study consisted of cDNA or gDNA derived from T cells, B-cell-depleted T cells, or PBMCs. The dataset comprised deeply sampled blood TCRbeta repertoires from subjects exposed to, actively infected with, or recovered from COVID-19. The repertoires were released in a freely available public database intended as a resource for research on the immune response to SARS-CoV-2. The samples were drawn from two sources: the first 160 participants of the ongoing ImmuneRACE study, and 1,200 or so subjects contributed by 6 global collaborators. The sample metadata nearly always contained a de-identified subject ID, COVID-19 status, age in years and sex. Where HLA class I and class II types were available, the types were taken from metadata supplied by the sample provider, not from assay-based typing. What the authors observed across the whole study: How much clinical and demographic metadata was included differed by source and by participant, and the metadata was provided uncurated.

CDR1 and CDR2 (SQVTM, ANQGSEA) derive from the germline V gene. For this chain, trimming is 5 bases at the V end and 4 bases at the J end, and the number of junction bases without a gene match is 11. The CDR3 measures 15 amino acids from cysteine to phenylalanine. The kept DNA is CDR3 alone, 45 bases in frame from the first base. Each collaborating institution followed its own protocols to collect whole blood in K2EDTA tubes. For TCRbeta analysis, collaborators shipped samples in one of three forms: frozen whole blood, isolated PBMCs, or DNA extracted from either of those sample types. As regards this clone: Its recognized antigen is unknown. Per-base quality was not reported, and no clone a single base away is much larger than it.

TCRbeta CDR3 regions were amplified from genomic DNA using the immunoSEQ Assay, a bias-controlled multiplex PCR. The paper's processing steps were these. Within the assay, amplification of reference gene primers was used to estimate how many nucleated cells each sample contained. To quantify the absolute abundance of each unique TCRbeta CDR3 rearrangement, sequence reads were collapsed and filtered. For each sample, productive Simpson clonality was calculated as the square root of Simpson's diversity index across productive rearrangements. TCRdb obtained this table from immuneACCESS and retained in-frame rearrangements with V and J assigned. These tables miss some clones; where compared with another copy, unresolved V genes account for less than half of the shortfall, and the remainder is unexplained. V and J calls and clone size are given by that table; D and trimming were obtained from the DNA. The sample table lists over 60,000 clones, roughly 79% of them with a count of one. The ten largest account for about 29% of the sample.

Here the chain combines TRBV29-1 and TRBJ1-2; TRBD1 agrees with 9 junctional bases. The sequencing input was peripheral blood. This clonotype was obtained from a human donor in a cohort sampled during active COVID-19. The CDR3 in this case is CSVPLRGTGFYGYTF. The DNA sequence is as follows: TGCAGCGTTCCTCTACGGGGGACAGGGTTCTATGGCTACACCTTC.